The 28 T cell receptor beta chains presented below share a single source sample, sequenced in a study of Graves' ophthalmopathy and Graves' hyperthyroidism. The authors amplified TCR beta CDR3 regions from RNA transcripts. The workflow started with a first-round RT-PCR run with HTBI primers and then moved on to a second-round multiplex PCR. TCRdb ran MiXCR on the multiplex PCR reads and lists one entry per CDR3 protein. Counted here are 210,000 or so distinct CDR3 sequences, under 30% occurring once; the ten biggest clones make up approximately 9.1%. Sequencing was carried out using peripheral blood. The receptors derive from a man aged 45 to 65 with Graves' ophthalmopathy.

In this sample, this clonotype turned up many times. The chain carries TRBV30 and TRBJ1-6; D is unclear. Looked up from germline, CDR1 is GTSNPN and CDR2 is SVGIG (reference sequence). Trimming removed 0 bases from V and 7 bases from J, with 7 bases in between. CDR3 length equals 13 residues. For the CDR3, the DNA is TGTGCCTGGAGTGTACGGGAGAATTCACCCCTCCACTTT. Translation: CAWSVRENSPLHF.

This clonotype was recorded at least ten times. V gene TRBV11-2 combines with J gene TRBJ2-2, with D unclear. This CDR3 region has 15 residues. Germline CDR1 and CDR2: SGHAT and FQNNGV. The V end was cut by 4 bases, the J end by 0 bases, with 9 bases between. CDR3 nucleotides: TGTGCCAGCAGCTACTTATCCGCGAACACCGGGGAGCTGTTTTTT. It specifies CASSYLSANTGELFF.

This clonotype was counted between two and nine times. The chain links TRBV6-2 or TRBV6-3 to TRBJ2-7; 7 bases line up with TRBD1. The V and J ends lost 4 bases and 3 bases, in that order; junction bases with no gene match: 6. Germline CDR1 is MNHEY and CDR2 is SVGEGT. This CDR3 is 14 amino acids long. The CDR3: CASSSWDSGYEQYF. The CDR3, as DNA: TGTGCCAGCAGTTCCTGGGACAGCGGCTACGAGCAGTACTTC.

This clonotype was detected ten times or more. V is TRBV6-2 or TRBV6-3 and J is TRBJ1-2; D remains ambiguous. V gave up 5 bases and J gave up 3 bases, with 4 bases separating them. This CDR3 is built from 11 residues. CDR1 is MNHEY and CDR2 is SVGEGT in the germline V gene. CDR3 coding DNA: TGTGCCAGCAGTACACACTATGGCTACACCTTC. This encodes CASSTHYGYTF.

This clonotype was detected many times. The chain carries TRBV20-1 and TRBJ2-7; a weak D match, TRBD2 (6 bases). The V end was cut by 0 bases, the J end by 5 bases, with 11 bases between. Germline assignment: CDR1 DFQATT and CDR2 SNEGSKA (reference sequence). The CDR3 spans 13 residues. The CDR3 here is CSARERAGNEQYF. CDR3 sequence (DNA): TGCAGTGCTAGAGAGCGGGCGGGAAACGAGCAGTACTTC.

In its sample, this clonotype was seen many times. Sequence at one end of the junction differs from germline and may be a read error. V and J are TRBV28 and TRBJ2-5, with 7 nucleotides matching TRBD1. The CDR3 is 13 residues long. Germline values: CDR1 MDHEN, CDR2 SYDVKM. The DNA for the CDR3 is TGTGCCTGCAGACAGGGACAGCAAGAGACCCAGTACTTC. Residues: CACRQGQQETQYF. Full variable domain (remainder filled in from reference TRBV28 and TRBJ2-5): DVKVTQSSRYLVKRTGEKVFLECVQDMDHENMFWYRQDPGLGLRLIYFSYDVKMKEKGDIPEGYSVSREKKERFSLILESASTNQTSMYLCACRQGQQETQYFGPGTRLLVL.

The table lists this clonotype with many counts. The chain links TRBV28 to TRBJ2-4; D is uncertain. Trimming stripped 6 bases from V and 8 bases from J, with 14 bases between. Per germline, CDR1 MDHEN and CDR2 SYDVKM. The CDR3 spans 13 residues. In DNA, the CDR3 is TGTGCCAGCAGCCCCGGGCCGGCGGACATTCAGTACTTC. This encodes CASSPGPADIQYF.

This clonotype has more than one count but fewer than ten. J is TRBJ2-5 and V is TRBV6-2 or TRBV6-3; D perhaps matches TRBD1 (6 bases). In germline, CDR1 is MNHEY, CDR2 SVGEGT. This CDR3 is built from 13 residues. The germline V and J ends were trimmed by 7 bases and 1 base, with 10 bases remaining between them. CDR3 region: CASTEDSQETQYF. The DNA for the CDR3 is TGTGCCAGCACCGAGGACAGCCAAGAGACCCAGTACTTC.

This clonotype was recorded many times. V and J are TRBV6-1 and TRBJ1-1, with D possibly matching TRBD1 (6 bases). Trimming removed 4 bases from V and 0 bases from J, with 15 bases in between. The CDR3 contains 16 residues. Germline CDR1 MNHNS, CDR2 SASEGT. CDR3 sequence: CASSGGGHILNTEAFF. The CDR3 nucleotides are TGTGCCAGCAGTGGGGGGGGGCACATACTGAACACTGAAGCTTTCTTT.

The chain couples TRBV11-1 to TRBJ1-5, with a possible D match to TRBD1 (5 bases). Germline V lookup: CDR1 SGHAT, CDR2 FQDESV (reference sequence). This CDR3 has 17 amino acids. Between the trimmed V and J ends, which lost 2 bases and 5 bases, there was a span of 19 bases. The CDR3 protein is CASSLLFRGVDYQPQHF. For the CDR3, the DNA is TGTGCCAGCAGCTTATTGTTCCGGGGGGTTGACTATCAGCCCCAGCATTTT.

The chain employs TRBV6-1 and TRBJ1-2; no definite D call. Germline V gives CDR1 MNHNS, CDR2 SASEGT. Between the trimmed V and J ends, which lost 5 bases and 13 bases, there was a span of 20 bases. CDR3 length equals 13 residues. The CDR3, as DNA: TGTGCCAGCAGTCAGATGCACGGGTATCTGTTCACCTTC. Protein product: CASSQMHGYLFTF.

The chain uses TRBV28 and TRBJ1-1, with D maybe TRBD1 (5 bases). CDR3 length: 13 residues. Trimming stripped 5 bases from V and 4 bases from J, with 11 bases between. Germline-derived CDR1 and CDR2 are MDHEN and SYDVKM. CDR3 nucleotides: TGTGCCAGCAGTGACAAGGGACGCACTGAAGCTTTCTTT. Amino acids: CASSDKGRTEAFF.

This clonotype was detected ten times or more. The chain is built from TRBV6-1 and TRBJ1-6; TRBD1 might be the D (6 bases). This CDR3 has 13 residues. CDR1 is MNHNS, CDR2 SASEGT, per germline. Trimming shortened V by 7 bases and J by 12 bases, and 16 bases separated the two germline ends. The CDR3 DNA follows: TGTGCCAGCACAGACAGGCGCGGGGTACCCCTCCACTTT. Protein: CASTDRRGVPLHF.

This clonotype has at least ten counts. The V call is TRBV29-1, the J call TRBJ1-1; the D is unclear. The CDR3 covers 13 residues. In germline, CDR1 is SQVTM, CDR2 ANQGSEA. V gave up 6 bases and J gave up 1 base, with 12 bases separating them. This CDR3 is CSVEPQPNTEAFF. The CDR3 DNA reads as TGCAGCGTCGAACCCCAACCGAACACTGAAGCTTTCTTT. The variable domain in full, with the rest retrieved from reference TRBV29-1 and TRBJ1-1, is SAVISQKPSRDICQRGTSLTIQCQVDSQVTMMFWYRQQPGQSLTLIATANQGSEATYESGFVIDKFPISRPNLTFSTLTVSNMSPEDSSIYLCSVEPQPNTEAFFGQGTRLTVV.

At least ten counts were recorded for this clonotype. The chain joins TRBV2 to TRBJ2-7, with 7 bases lining up with TRBD2. This CDR3 is built from 15 residues. Unmatched junction bases numbered 10, after V lost 5 bases and J lost 3 bases. The germline CDR1 and CDR2 sequences are SNHLY and FYNNEI. In DNA form, the CDR3 reads TGTGCCAGCAGTACCCGGGAGGACGGATTCTACGAGCAGTACTTC. Amino acid sequence: CASSTREDGFYEQYF.

This clonotype appeared many times. This chain joins TRBV12-3 or TRBV12-4 and TRBJ2-7; D not resolved. Trimming cost V 6 bases and J 0 bases, with 9 bases left between them. The CDR3 is 13 amino acids. In nucleotides, the CDR3 is TGTGCCAGCAGCCTCGACGACTCCTACGAGCAGTACTTC. Residues: CASSLDDSYEQYF.

This clonotype was recorded at least ten times. V gene TRBV25-1 combines with J gene TRBJ1-3, with D perhaps TRBD1 (5 bases). This CDR3 contains 14 residues. The germline V gene encodes CDR1 MGHDK and CDR2 SYGVNS. V was cut by 5 bases and J by 3 bases, with 11 bases left in between. CDR3 in DNA: TGTGCCAGCAGTCCGGGACGGATTGGAAACACCATATATTTT. Translated: CASSPGRIGNTIYF.

This clonotype was counted many times. V is TRBV30 and J is TRBJ1-5; D not resolved. The CDR3 is 13 amino acids. Germline V lookup: CDR1 GTSNPN, CDR2 SVGIG (reference sequence). V was shortened by 3 bases and J by 5 bases, with 11 bases between the two germline ends. CDR3 loop: CAWSNSGDQPQHF. As DNA, the CDR3 is TGTGCCTGGAGCAATTCGGGTGATCAGCCCCAGCATTTT.

This clonotype occurred many times. In DNA, the CDR3 is TGTGCCACCAGTGACACCCGACAGGGGGGGGAGACCCAGTACTTC. It yields the protein CATSDTRQGGETQYF. This chain connects TRBV24-1 to TRBJ2-5; 9 bases agree with TRBD1. Trimming removed 4 bases from V and 5 bases from J; junction bases left unmatched: 7. Germline V CDR1 and CDR2: KGHDR, SFDVKD. The CDR3 loop spans 15 amino acids.

The sample holds many counts of this clonotype. This sequence joins TRBV6-5 and TRBJ2-2, with TRBD2 as a possible D gene (7 bases). Per the germline V gene, CDR1 is MNHEY and CDR2 is SVGAGI. Trimming shortened V by 6 bases and J by 5 bases, and 13 bases separated the two germline ends. The CDR3 covers 14 residues. DNA of the CDR3: TGTGCCAGCAGCCGAGGGGGGGGAACCGGGGAGCTGTTTTTT. It yields the protein CASSRGGGTGELFF.

V usage is TRBV20-1 and J usage is TRBJ1-6; the match to TRBD1 covers 7 bases. The CDR3 length is 15 residues. Trimming took 5 bases from V and 5 from J; bases not matched to a gene: 9. Germline CDR1 is DFQATT and CDR2 is SNEGSKA (reference sequence). The CDR3: CSAVPAGQDNSPLHF. The CDR3 nucleotides read TGCAGTGCTGTACCGGCTGGACAGGATAATTCACCCCTCCACTTT.

This clonotype was counted once. The chain employs TRBV6-2 or TRBV6-3 and TRBJ1-2, with D perhaps matching TRBD1 (6 bases). The ends were cut back, 1 base at V and 8 bases at J, with 11 bases in the middle. Germline loops: CDR1 MNHEY, CDR2 SVGEGT. This CDR3 has 13 amino acids. This CDR3 is CASSYYRQEGYTF. CDR3 nucleotides: TGTGCCAGCAGTTACTACCGACAGGAAGGCTACACCTTC.

The table lists this clonotype with many counts. This rearrangement joins TRBV11-2 to TRBJ2-7; D remains unclear. From germline, CDR1 is SGHAT and CDR2 FQNNGV. This CDR3 has 15 amino acids. Deletions cut 2 bases from V and 0 bases from J, with 11 bases between. CDR3 DNA: TGTGCCAGCAGCTTAAACCCCGGACCCTCCTACGAGCAGTACTTC. Its protein is CASSLNPGPSYEQYF.

The V and J genes are TRBV27 and TRBJ1-6; no clear D. CDR1 and CDR2 (germline): MNHEY, SMNVEV (reference sequence). The V end was cut by 3 bases, the J end by 9 bases, with 12 bases between. The length of the CDR3 is 14 residues. The CDR3 loop is CASSFSVVSSPLHF. The DNA of the CDR3 is TGTGCCAGCAGTTTCTCGGTTGTGAGTTCACCCCTCCACTTT.

This chain links TRBV6-1 with TRBJ2-6; 7 positions agree with TRBD2. The CDR3 spans 16 residues. The V segment lost 6 bases and the J segment 2 bases; nucleotides outside the gene matches: 7. The germline V gene has CDR1 MNHNS and CDR2 SASEGT. CDR3 region: CASRPSGTAGANVLTF. In DNA, the CDR3 is TGTGCCAGCAGGCCGAGCGGGACGGCTGGGGCCAACGTCCTGACTTTC.

Ten or more counts support this clonotype. The rearrangement uses TRBV4-3 and TRBJ1-2; possible D gene TRBD1, 6 bases. Germline values: CDR1 LGHNA, CDR2 YSLEER. The germline V and J ends were trimmed by 0 bases and 4 bases, with 9 bases remaining between them. The length of the CDR3 is 14 residues. The CDR3 is CASSQDRDTYGYTF. CDR3 DNA: TGCGCCAGCAGCCAAGATAGGGACACCTATGGCTACACCTTC.

In its sample, this clonotype was seen many times. The chain couples TRBV5-1 to TRBJ2-7, with 9 positions matching TRBD2. This CDR3 comprises 16 residues. After removal of 3 bases from V and 0 bases from J, the junction contained 7 bases not matched to a gene. The germline CDR1 and CDR2 sequences are SGHRS and YFSETQ. CDR3 sequence: CASSSQAGGNSYEQYF. CDR3 sequence (DNA): TGCGCCAGCAGCTCCCAAGCGGGAGGCAACTCCTACGAGCAGTACTTC.

This clonotype has ten or more counts. The chain is built from TRBV6-4 and TRBJ1-6; weak D call: TRBD1 (5 bases). Trimming removed 3 bases at V and 10 bases at J, with 22 bases between. Germline CDR1 and CDR2: MRHNA and SNTAGT. This CDR3 comprises 17 residues. The CDR3 DNA is TGTGCCAGCAGTGAATTTTCCGGGACCAGGCCCGACTCACCCCTCCACTTT. The encoded protein is CASSEFSGTRPDSPLHF.